This is a list of T cell receptor beta chains from one sample in a study of shared clonotypes between healthy human individuals. The data were produced by immunoSEQ multiplex PCR, yet TCRdb's version contains in-frame clones alone and is incomplete. The repertoire includes 2 million to 2.5 million clones, around 92% of them detected once, and approximately 0.39% sits in the top ten. The specimen was naive CD4+ T cells from PBMCs. Source of these receptors: a man aged 18 to 30 in good health. Some clones in this sample may be carry-over from other donors' samples. The CDR3 runs from the conserved cysteine through the conserved F or W. The D gene is left open where the match is weak. The size entry is marked missing in some rows and otherwise reads once, few, many or a size class.

j_call d_call v_call clone_size cdr3_aa cdr3_nt
TRBJ1-5 TRBD1 TRBV15 NA CATSTGDSTNQPQHF TGTGCCACCAGCACAGGGGACAGCACCAATCAGCCCCAGCATTTT
TRBJ2-7 TRBD2 TRBV6-5 NA CASSYSNGGGSYEQYF TGTGCCAGCAGTTACTCGAATGGGGGGGGATCCTACGAGCAGTACTTC
TRBJ1-2 NA TRBV9 NA CASSPRAYNYGYTF TGTGCCAGCAGTCCTCGGGCCTATAACTATGGCTACACCTTC
TRBJ2-7 TRBD2 TRBV9 NA CASSVGLAGAPYEQYF TGTGCCAGCAGCGTCGGCCTAGCGGGAGCCCCCTACGAGCAGTACTTC
TRBJ2-2 TRBD1 TRBV7-3 few CASSPRTGSNTGELFF TGTGCCAGCAGCCCGCGGACAGGGTCGAACACCGGGGAGCTGTTTTTT
TRBJ1-5 NA TRBV28 once CASSPRHLRQPQHF TGTGCCAGCAGCCCCAGGCATTTGCGTCAGCCCCAGCATTTT
TRBJ2-1 NA TRBV7-9 NA CASRSTGINEQFF TGTGCCAGCAGAAGTACGGGCATCAATGAGCAGTTCTTC
TRBJ2-7 NA TRBV19 NA CASSTGTGSPYEQYF TGTGCCAGTAGTACTGGGACGGGGTCCCCCTACGAGCAGTACTTC
TRBJ2-5 NA TRBV20-1 NA CSALGEETQYF TGCAGTGCCCTGGGGGAAGAGACCCAGTACTTC
TRBJ2-7 TRBD2 TRBV5-1 NA CASSALAGTYEQYF TGCGCCAGCAGCGCACTAGCGGGAACCTACGAGCAGTACTTC
TRBJ1-3 NA TRBV9 NA CASSVEGGNTIYF TGTGCCAGCAGCGTAGAAGGGGGGAACACCATATATTTT
TRBJ1-2 NA TRBV7-9 NA CASRELGGTPSYTF TGTGCCAGCAGGGAACTGGGGGGGACTCCAAGCTACACCTTC
TRBJ2-2 TRBD1 TRBV5-1 NA CASSQVQGAGELFF TGCGCCAGCAGCCAAGTACAGGGGGCCGGGGAGCTGTTTTTT
TRBJ1-1 NA TRBV7-9 NA CASSLEGATNTEAFF TGTGCCAGCAGCTTAGAAGGGGCTACGAACACTGAAGCTTTCTTT
TRBJ2-3 NA TRBV28 once CASSSRGAPSTDTQYF TGTGCCAGCAGTTCCAGGGGGGCCCCTAGCACAGATACGCAGTATTTT
TRBJ1-3 NA TRBV5-5 NA CASSREGDTGSGNTIYF TGTGCCAGCAGCCGTGAGGGGGACACAGGCTCTGGAAACACCATATATTTT
TRBJ2-3 TRBD2 TRBV7-9 few CASSVGLELDTQYF TGTGCCAGCAGCGTGGGACTAGAGCTCGATACGCAGTATTTT
TRBJ1-5 TRBD1 TRBV7-9 NA CASSSDRTNQPQHF TGTGCCAGCAGCTCGGACAGGACCAATCAGCCCCAGCATTTT